The 4 T cell receptor beta chains given below trace back to one sample, sequenced in a study of T cell changes during pregnancy in multiple sclerosis (dated by TCRdb to between 2019 and 2020). Libraries were constructed by the immunoSEQ multiplex PCR assay. TCRdb retrieved this table from immuneACCESS and kept in-frame rearrangements only. Not all clones are present; in checked studies, unresolved V genes account for under half, and no reason is known for the remainder. The sample table holds about 38,000 clones, of which 80% to 95% were seen once. The ten largest clones add up to more than 0.3% of the sample. Sequencing used CD4+ T cells from peripheral blood mononuclear cells, obtained after pregnancy. These receptors came from a female donor in good health, enrolled as a control in a pregnancy study.

The count of this clone is one. The V gene is TRBV27, the J gene TRBJ2-5; 7 bases line up with TRBD2. The DNA end is more similar to TRBJ2-7, so the J call may be wrong. The V gene's germline CDR1 is MNHEY and CDR2 SMNVEV (reference sequence). The CDR3 loop spans 18 amino acids. The CDR3 sequence: CASSLYNDHLGRVYEQYF. DNA for the CDR3: TGTGCCAGCAGTTTATATAACGATCACCTGGGGAGGGTCTACGAGCAGTACTTC.

The V call is TRBV6-6, the J call TRBJ2-6; possible D gene TRBD1, 5 bases. The CDR3 loop spans 15 amino acids. V shed 5 bases and J shed 0 bases, with 8 bases lying between them. Germline V gene lookup returns CDR1 MNHNY and CDR2 SVGAGI (reference sequence). CDR3 nucleotides: TGTGCCAGCAGTACACAGGACTCTGGGGCCAACGTCCTGACTTTC. Amino acid sequence: CASSTQDSGANVLTF.

The CDR3 DNA sequence: TGCGCCAGCAGCCAAGGAGGGTCGGGCGATCAGCCCCAGCATTTT. It specifies CASSQGGSGDQPQHF. The J gene is TRBJ1-5, the V gene TRBV4-3; D call uncertain. There are 15 residues in the CDR3. The V and J ends lost 1 base and 5 bases respectively, with 12 bases between them. The germline V gene has CDR1 LGHNA and CDR2 YSLEER.

The gene calls are TRBV5-1 and TRBJ2-2; TRBD2 agrees at 13 bases. The ends lost 4 bases at V and 8 bases at J; junction bases unmatched: 11. This CDR3 contains 17 residues. The V gene's germline CDR1 is SGHRS and CDR2 YFSETQ. CDR3 DNA: TGCGCCAGCAGCCCGACTAGCGGGAGGCCTGGAGGAGGGGAGCTGTTTTTT. Translation: CASSPTSGRPGGGELFF.